Listed below are T cell receptor beta chains from one sample, sequenced in a study of blood T cell repertoires in COVID-19. The method was immunoSEQ multiplex PCR; TCRdb's version includes in-frame clones alone and lacks a portion of them. This sample has 390,000 or so clones, with roughly 90% found just once. The sample was peripheral blood. These receptors came from a man in his late teens or twenties with active or convalescent COVID-19. Both conserved end residues are part of each CDR3. A D gene is named only where the DNA matches it firmly. Some rows have no size entry. The others give once, few or many, or a class for an expanded clone.

.	TRBV7-2	16	once	TRBJ1-2	TGTGCCAGCAGCTTATTAGGTCGCGGGGAACCAAACTTCTACACCTTC	CASSLLGRGEPNFYTF
.	TRBV9	14	.	TRBJ2-2	TGTGCCAGCAGCGTAGGTCAGAACACCGGGGAGCTGTTTTTT	CASSVGQNTGELFF
.	TRBV27	13	.	TRBJ1-4	TGTGCCAGCAGTGGTGCGAAAAAGGAAAAACTGTTTTTT	CASSGAKKEKLFF
TRBD2	TRBV3-1/TRBV3-2	13	.	TRBJ2-7	TGTGCCAGCCACAGGAGCGGGAGTTACGAGCAGTACTTC	CASHRSGSYEQYF
.	TRBV4-2	15	.	TRBJ1-2	TGTGCCAGCAACCGGGTAGCCCCTGTTGGTGGGGGCTACACCTTC	CASNRVAPVGGGYTF
.	TRBV6-1	16	.	TRBJ1-5	TGTGCCAGCAGTGAAGGGAGAGGGATAAGCAATCAGCCCCAGCATTTT	CASSEGRGISNQPQHF
.	TRBV5-4	14	.	TRBJ2-7	TGTGCCAGCAGCTTGCAGCCGGAGAACTACGAGCAGTACTTC	CASSLQPENYEQYF
.	TRBV14	17	.	TRBJ2-6	TGTGCCAGCAGTAGGATGGAAGTAATCTCTGGGGCCAACGTGCTGACTTTC	CASSRMEVISGANVLTF
TRBD2	TRBV12-5	19	.	TRBJ2-1	TGTGCTAGTGCCTATAGACTAGCGGGAGGACCTGGCTCCTACAATGAGCAGTTCTTC	CASAYRLAGGPGSYNEQFF
.	TRBV28	12	.	TRBJ2-5	TGTGCCAGCAACGAGGTCGGCAGGACCCAGTACTTC	CASNEVGRTQYF
.	TRBV6-6	13	few	TRBJ1-5	TGTGCCAGCAGGACAGATAGCAATCAGCCCCAGCATTTT	CASRTDSNQPQHF
TRBD1	TRBV7-8	15	.	TRBJ1-1	TGTGCCAGCAGCTTTGAAAGGGGGCTCAACACTGAAGCTTTCTTT	CASSFERGLNTEAFF
TRBD1	TRBV29-1	12	once	TRBJ2-7	TGCAGCGTGGGGACAGGGAGATACGAGCAGTACTTC	CSVGTGRYEQYF
.	TRBV2	12	.	TRBJ2-5	TGTGCCAGCAGTAGGGGGGGAGAGACCCAGTACTTC	CASSRGGETQYF
TRBD2	TRBV4-2	19	.	TRBJ2-1	TGTGCCAGCAGCCAACTGGGGGGGACTAGCGGGAGGGCCTACAATGAGCAGTTCTTC	CASSQLGGTSGRAYNEQFF
TRBD1	TRBV27	17	.	TRBJ1-2	TGTGCCAGCAGTTTATCCAAGACAGGGAGCGGTACGAATGGCTACACCTTC	CASSLSKTGSGTNGYTF
TRBD2	TRBV11-2	15	.	TRBJ2-7	TGTGCCAGCAGCCGAAAGCGGGACCCCTCCTACGAGCAGTACTTC	CASSRKRDPSYEQYF
TRBD1	TRBV4-3	16	.	TRBJ1-1	TGCGCCAGCAGCCTGGGACAGGGATGGACCAACACTGAAGCTTTCTTT	CASSLGQGWTNTEAFF
TRBD1	TRBV27	14	.	TRBJ2-7	TGTGCCAGCCGTCGACAGGGGAACGCCTACGAGCAGTACTTC	CASRRQGNAYEQYF
TRBD2	TRBV6-4	16	.	TRBJ2-1	TGTGCCAGCAGTGCAGTTCGAAGCGGGAAAAACAATGAGCAGTTCTTC	CASSAVRSGKNNEQFF
.	TRBV6-5	14	.	TRBJ2-1	TGTGCCAGCAGTTACTCGGGCCAAGGGGATGAGCAGTTCTTC	CASSYSGQGDEQFF
TRBD1	TRBV7-2	15	.	TRBJ1-3	TGTGCCAGCAGCACGCGACAGGGACCTGGAAACACCATATATTTT	CASSTRQGPGNTIYF
.	TRBV21-1	17	.	TRBJ2-1	TGTGCCAGCAGCAAAGGACTAGCGGGGGGGCGGGACAATGAGCAGTTCTTC	CASSKGLAGGRDNEQFF